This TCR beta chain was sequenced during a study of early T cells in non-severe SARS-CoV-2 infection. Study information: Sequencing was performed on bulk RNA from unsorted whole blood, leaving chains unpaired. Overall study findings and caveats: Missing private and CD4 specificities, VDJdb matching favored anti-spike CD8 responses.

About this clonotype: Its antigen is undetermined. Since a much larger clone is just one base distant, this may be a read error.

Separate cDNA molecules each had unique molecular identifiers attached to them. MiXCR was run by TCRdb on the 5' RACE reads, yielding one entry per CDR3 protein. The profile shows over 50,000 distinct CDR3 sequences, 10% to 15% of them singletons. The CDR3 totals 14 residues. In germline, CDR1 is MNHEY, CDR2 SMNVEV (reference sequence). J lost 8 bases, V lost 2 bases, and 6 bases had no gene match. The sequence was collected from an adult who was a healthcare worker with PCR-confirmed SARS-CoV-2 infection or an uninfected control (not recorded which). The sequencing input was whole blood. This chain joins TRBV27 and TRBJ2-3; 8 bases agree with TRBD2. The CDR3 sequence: CASSLGLAAVTQYF. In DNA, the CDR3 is TGTGCCAGCAGTTTAGGACTAGCAGCAGTTACGCAGTATTTT.